This T cell receptor (beta chain) is from a study of cytomegalovirus exposure and HLA in healthy donors. This PCR relied on a set of 60 Vbeta primers and 13 Jbeta primers. TCRdb's table, derived via immunoSEQ multiplex PCR, lists solely in-frame clones and lacks some. The sample lists 150,000 to 200,000 clones, under 80% seen once, with approximately 13% in the top ten. The V gene end was trimmed by 2 bases and the J gene end by 1 base; junction bases not matched to a gene: 3. The CDR3 runs 16 residues. Germline loops: CDR1 SEHNR, CDR2 FQNEAQ (reference sequence). General study findings and limits: CMV serostatus was the sole immune exposure data available. As a later analysis revealed, the rate of TCR association differed by HLA locus, with DRB1 most and HLA-C fewest.

In the case of this clone: Its antigen is still unknown.

The V and J genes are TRBV7-9 and TRBJ2-3; TRBD2 aligns across 10 bases. This sequence originates from a woman aged 45-65 years in good health and CMV-seropositive. Sequencing was done on a sample of PBMCs. The CDR3 sequence: CASSLILAGRTDTQYF. The CDR3 DNA follows: TGTGCCAGCAGCTTAATACTAGCGGGGCGCACAGATACGCAGTATTTT. Using reference TRBV7-9 and TRBJ2-3 for the parts outside the CDR3, the full variable domain is DTGVSQNPRHKITKRGQNVTFRCDPISEHNRLYWYRQTLGQGPEFLTYFQNEAQLEKSRLLSDRFSAERPKGSFSTLEIQRTEQGDSAMYLCASSLILAGRTDTQYFGPGTRLTVL.